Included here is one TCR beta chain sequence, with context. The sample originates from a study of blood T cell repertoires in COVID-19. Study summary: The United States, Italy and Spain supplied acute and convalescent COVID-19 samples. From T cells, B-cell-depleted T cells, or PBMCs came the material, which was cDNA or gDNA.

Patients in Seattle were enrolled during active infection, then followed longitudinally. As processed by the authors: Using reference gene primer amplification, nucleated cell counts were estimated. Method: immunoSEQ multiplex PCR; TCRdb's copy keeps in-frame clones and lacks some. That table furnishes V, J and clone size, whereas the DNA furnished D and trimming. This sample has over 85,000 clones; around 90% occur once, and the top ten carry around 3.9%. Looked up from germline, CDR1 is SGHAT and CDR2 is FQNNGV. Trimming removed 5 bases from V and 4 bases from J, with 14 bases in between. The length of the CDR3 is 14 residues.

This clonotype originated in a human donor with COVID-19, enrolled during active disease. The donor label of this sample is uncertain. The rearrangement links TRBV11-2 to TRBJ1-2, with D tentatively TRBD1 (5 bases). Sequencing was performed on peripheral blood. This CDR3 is CASSLAMGGYGYTF. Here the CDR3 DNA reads TGTGCCAGCAGCCTCGCCATGGGGGGCTATGGCTACACCTTC.